These T cell receptor beta chains were read from a single sample in a study of blood T cell repertoires in COVID-19. The repertoire was sequenced with immunoSEQ multiplex PCR; TCRdb's copy has only in-frame clones and lacks some. Seen here are approximately 90,000 clones, around 87% observed once, and the top ten hold around 7.4%. Sequenced material: peripheral blood. These receptors originate from a human donor with acute or convalescent COVID-19. The donor label of this sample is uncertain. CDR3s include the opening cysteine and the closing phenylalanine or tryptophan. A D gene is named only where the DNA matches it firmly. Size is omitted from some rows. Given values are once, few, many or a class for expanded clones.

j_gene: TRBJ1-1; len: 14; v_gene: TRBV5-1; d_gene: NA; abundance: once; CDR3nt: TGCGCCAGCAGCCCCGACAGTCCGAACACTGAAGCTTTCTTT; CDR3aa: CASSPDSPNTEAFF
j_gene: TRBJ1-6; len: 15; v_gene: TRBV4-2; d_gene: NA; abundance: NA; CDR3nt: TGTGCCAGCAGCCAAGACGCCAGGGGTGATTCACCCCTCCACTTT; CDR3aa: CASSQDARGDSPLHF
j_gene: TRBJ1-4; len: 12; v_gene: TRBV7-2; d_gene: NA; abundance: NA; CDR3nt: TGTGCCAGCAGCGTACAGGGTGAAAAACTGTTTTTT; CDR3aa: CASSVQGEKLFF
j_gene: TRBJ2-1; len: 14; v_gene: TRBV5-1; d_gene: NA; abundance: once; CDR3nt: TGCGCCAGCACCCTGACAGGAGGCAACAATGAGCAGTTCTTC; CDR3aa: CASTLTGGNNEQFF
j_gene: TRBJ1-3; len: 13; v_gene: TRBV19; d_gene: TRBD1; abundance: NA; CDR3nt: TGTGCCAGCCGGACAGGGGTCGGAAACACCATATATTTT; CDR3aa: CASRTGVGNTIYF
j_gene: TRBJ1-1; len: 14; v_gene: TRBV6-5; d_gene: NA; abundance: NA; CDR3nt: TGTGCCAGCAGGAACAGGGACCTGAACACTGAAGCTTTCTTT; CDR3aa: CASRNRDLNTEAFF
j_gene: TRBJ2-3; len: 13; v_gene: TRBV7-9; d_gene: NA; abundance: NA; CDR3nt: TGTGCCAGCAGCTCCGGACAGACAGATACGCAGTATTTT; CDR3aa: CASSSGQTDTQYF
j_gene: TRBJ2-2; len: 16; v_gene: TRBV5-1; d_gene: TRBD1; abundance: few; CDR3nt: TGCGCCAGCAGATTACGCGACAGGGCGAACACCGGGGAGCTGTTTTTT; CDR3aa: CASRLRDRANTGELFF
j_gene: TRBJ2-3; len: 16; v_gene: TRBV28; d_gene: TRBD1; abundance: NA; CDR3nt: TGTGCCAGCAGTTGGAGGACAGGGGGCGCATCAGATACGCAGTATTTT; CDR3aa: CASSWRTGGASDTQYF
j_gene: TRBJ2-5; len: 15; v_gene: TRBV27; d_gene: NA; abundance: once; CDR3nt: TGTGCCAGCAGTTCCCGAAGGACAAGACAAGAGACCCAGTACTTC; CDR3aa: CASSSRRTRQETQYF
j_gene: TRBJ1-4; len: 13; v_gene: TRBV4-1; d_gene: NA; abundance: NA; CDR3nt: TGCGCCAGCAGCCAGGTCCAGTGGGAAAAACTGTTTTTT; CDR3aa: CASSQVQWEKLFF
j_gene: TRBJ2-6; len: 18; v_gene: TRBV27; d_gene: NA; abundance: NA; CDR3nt: TGTGCCAGCAGTCGATACCAGGGGGGATTAACTGGGGCCAACGTCCTGACTTTC; CDR3aa: CASSRYQGGLTGANVLTF
j_gene: TRBJ2-6; len: 18; v_gene: TRBV27; d_gene: TRBD1; abundance: NA; CDR3nt: TGTGCCAGCCGCATGGCGGGGACAGGGTATTCTGGGGCCAACGTCCTGACTTTC; CDR3aa: CASRMAGTGYSGANVLTF
j_gene: TRBJ2-5; len: 16; v_gene: TRBV9; d_gene: NA; abundance: NA; CDR3nt: TGTGCCAGCAGCGTAGGTGGGGACAACCTACAAGAGACCCAGTACTTC; CDR3aa: CASSVGGDNLQETQYF
j_gene: TRBJ2-5; len: 15; v_gene: TRBV9; d_gene: TRBD1; abundance: NA; CDR3nt: TGTGCCAGCAGCGTCGACAGGGGCCATCAAGAGACCCAGTACTTC; CDR3aa: CASSVDRGHQETQYF
j_gene: TRBJ1-2; len: 15; v_gene: TRBV4-1; d_gene: TRBD1; abundance: NA; CDR3nt: TGCGCCAGCAGCCCCACGGACAGGGGGATTTATGGCTACACCTTC; CDR3aa: CASSPTDRGIYGYTF
j_gene: TRBJ1-5; len: 15; v_gene: TRBV7-8; d_gene: NA; abundance: NA; CDR3nt: TGTGCCAGCAGCTTAGATACGGGAAGCAATCAGCCCCAGCATTTT; CDR3aa: CASSLDTGSNQPQHF
j_gene: TRBJ2-2; len: 15; v_gene: TRBV5-1; d_gene: NA; abundance: once; CDR3nt: TGCGCCAGCAGCCCCACGCCAGGGTTCACCGGGGAGCTGTTTTTT; CDR3aa: CASSPTPGFTGELFF
j_gene: TRBJ2-2; len: 17; v_gene: TRBV9; d_gene: NA; abundance: NA; CDR3nt: TGTGCCAGCAGCGCAACCAGGGGACCCACGAACACCGGGGAGCTGTTTTTT; CDR3aa: CASSATRGPTNTGELFF
j_gene: TRBJ2-7; len: 15; v_gene: TRBV7-2; d_gene: TRBD2; abundance: NA; CDR3nt: TGTGCCAGCAGCCCTACTAGCGGGGCTTCCTACGAGCAGTACTTC; CDR3aa: CASSPTSGASYEQYF
j_gene: TRBJ1-1; len: 11; v_gene: TRBV19; d_gene: NA; abundance: few; CDR3nt: TGTGCCACGGGGGGACCCACTGAAGCTTTCTTT; CDR3aa: CATGGPTEAFF
j_gene: TRBJ2-7; len: 14; v_gene: TRBV7-2; d_gene: NA; abundance: NA; CDR3nt: TGTGCCAGCAGTACCGAGGACAGTACCTACGAGCAGTACTTC; CDR3aa: CASSTEDSTYEQYF
j_gene: TRBJ1-2; len: 11; v_gene: TRBV20-1; d_gene: NA; abundance: few; CDR3nt: TGCAGTGCGACAGATAACTATGGCTACACCTTC; CDR3aa: CSATDNYGYTF
j_gene: TRBJ1-2; len: 16; v_gene: TRBV28; d_gene: NA; abundance: NA; CDR3nt: TGTGCCAGCAGTTCCCCTTCAGGGTCCCTAAACTATGGCTACACCTTC; CDR3aa: CASSSPSGSLNYGYTF
j_gene: TRBJ2-2; len: 16; v_gene: TRBV6-5; d_gene: NA; abundance: once; CDR3nt: TGTGCCAGCAGTTCCGCCGGACTCCGGAACACCGGGGAGCTGTTTTTT; CDR3aa: CASSSAGLRNTGELFF
j_gene: TRBJ1-5; len: 20; v_gene: TRBV28; d_gene: NA; abundance: NA; CDR3nt: TGTGCCAGCAGTTTAAGAAGGGGGTCAGGATATTGGGGCGGTGATCAGCCCCAGCATTTT; CDR3aa: CASSLRRGSGYWGGDQPQHF
j_gene: TRBJ2-7; len: 17; v_gene: TRBV7-9; d_gene: NA; abundance: few; CDR3nt: TGTGCCAGCAGCTCCACGCTTTCCACTAGCTCCAGCTACGAGCAGTACTTC; CDR3aa: CASSSTLSTSSSYEQYF
j_gene: TRBJ2-3; len: 15; v_gene: TRBV30; d_gene: TRBD2; abundance: NA; CDR3nt: TGTGCCTGGAGTATTCTAGCGGGGTTCACAGATACGCAGTATTTT; CDR3aa: CAWSILAGFTDTQYF
j_gene: TRBJ1-5; len: 14; v_gene: TRBV7-6; d_gene: NA; abundance: NA; CDR3nt: TGTGCCAGCAGCTACGGGGGACCTAATCAGCCCCAGCATTTT; CDR3aa: CASSYGGPNQPQHF
j_gene: TRBJ1-6; len: 14; v_gene: TRBV28; d_gene: TRBD1; abundance: NA; CDR3nt: TGTGCCAGCAGCCCCGGGACAGGAAATTCACCCCTCCACTTT; CDR3aa: CASSPGTGNSPLHF
j_gene: TRBJ2-7; len: 15; v_gene: TRBV10-3; d_gene: TRBD1; abundance: NA; CDR3nt: TGTGCCATCAGTGAGTCAGGGACAGGGGCACACGAGCAGTACTTC; CDR3aa: CAISESGTGAHEQYF
j_gene: TRBJ1-2; len: 10; v_gene: TRBV2; d_gene: NA; abundance: NA; CDR3nt: TGTGCCAGCAGGACTTATGGCTACACCTTC; CDR3aa: CASRTYGYTF
j_gene: TRBJ2-6; len: 16; v_gene: TRBV4-2; d_gene: NA; abundance: NA; CDR3nt: TGTGCCAGCAGCCAAGATAGGAGCTCTGGGGCCAACGTCCTGACTTTC; CDR3aa: CASSQDRSSGANVLTF
j_gene: TRBJ2-5; len: 16; v_gene: TRBV2; d_gene: TRBD1; abundance: NA; CDR3nt: TGTGCCAGCAGACGCGAAACCGGGACAGGCTTCGGGGGCCAGTACTTC; CDR3aa: CASRRETGTGFGGQYF
j_gene: TRBJ2-7; len: 14; v_gene: TRBV6-1; d_gene: TRBD2; abundance: NA; CDR3nt: TGTGCCAGCAGTGAAGGGCGGGGGGCCTACGAGCAGTACTTC; CDR3aa: CASSEGRGAYEQYF